At least ten counts were recorded for the clone carrying this TCR beta chain. These data belong to a study of blood T cells in healthy people across ages. Overall study context: The template switching approach captured approximately one barcoded beta molecule for every two T cells.

Each donor had approximately 10 milliliters of peripheral blood drawn. Each sample used at least 7 million PBMCs. The second PCR ran about 6 to 12 cycles with a sample-barcoded 5' primer and J-beta primers. TCRdb called the 5' RACE reads again in MiXCR, with one record for every CDR3 protein. The sample has hundreds of thousands of distinct CDR3 sequences, roughly 26% seen once. This CDR3 spans 16 amino acids. V was shortened by 2 bases and J by 5 bases, with 18 bases between the two germline ends. Germline V gene sequence: CDR1 LGHNA, CDR2 YSLEER. V is TRBV4-3 and J is TRBJ1-2; D is perhaps TRBD1 (5 bases). Material: blood. The receptor was derived from an elderly woman in good health. CDR3 loop: CASSQYSTVALYGYTF. Written as DNA, the CDR3 is TGCGCCAGCAGCCAATATTCGACAGTAGCGTTGTATGGCTACACCTTC.